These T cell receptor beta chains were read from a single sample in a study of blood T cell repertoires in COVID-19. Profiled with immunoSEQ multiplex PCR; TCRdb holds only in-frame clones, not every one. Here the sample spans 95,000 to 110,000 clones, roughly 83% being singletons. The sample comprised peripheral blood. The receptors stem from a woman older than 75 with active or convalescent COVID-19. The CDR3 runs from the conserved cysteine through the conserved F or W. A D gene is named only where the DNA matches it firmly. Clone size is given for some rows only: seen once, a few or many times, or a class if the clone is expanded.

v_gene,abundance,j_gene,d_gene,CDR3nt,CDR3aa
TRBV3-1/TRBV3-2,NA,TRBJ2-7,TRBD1,TGTGCCAGCAGCCGAGGTACAGGGGGCTCCTACGAGCAGTACTTC,CASSRGTGGSYEQYF
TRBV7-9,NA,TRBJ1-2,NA,TGTGCCAGCAGCTTCGTCTTAGGGGATTATGGCTACACCTTC,CASSFVLGDYGYTF
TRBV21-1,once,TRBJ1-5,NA,TGTGCCAGCAGCAAAGGGGCAGGGGGCACTCCCGATCAGCCCCAGCATTTT,CASSKGAGGTPDQPQHF
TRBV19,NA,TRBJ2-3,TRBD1,TGTGCCAGTAGTGGGACAGGGGGCCTCGGGGGAACAGATACGCAGTATTTT,CASSGTGGLGGTDTQYF
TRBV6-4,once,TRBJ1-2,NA,TGTGCCAGTTCTCCTACCTCCCGGAACTATGGCTACACCTTC,CASSPTSRNYGYTF
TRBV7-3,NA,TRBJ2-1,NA,TGTGCCAGCGCCGCGGGGGCCAGCTCCTACAATGAGCAGTTCTTC,CASAAGASSYNEQFF
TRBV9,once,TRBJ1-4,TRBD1,TGTGCCAGCAGCGTAGGGGACAGGGATGGAAAACTGTTTTTT,CASSVGDRDGKLFF
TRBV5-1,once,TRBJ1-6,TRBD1,TGCGCCAGCAGCTTAATGACAGGGGATAATTCACCCCTCCACTTT,CASSLMTGDNSPLHF
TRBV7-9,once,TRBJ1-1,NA,TGTGCCAGCAGCCTGGGGCCCTGGACTGAAGCTTTCTTT,CASSLGPWTEAFF
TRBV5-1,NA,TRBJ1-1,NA,TGCGCCAGCAGCTTGGGCGGTTCCAACACTGAAGCTTTCTTT,CASSLGGSNTEAFF
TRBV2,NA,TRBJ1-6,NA,TGTGCCAGCACCAAAGAGAGTCCCCGACCCCTCCACTTT,CASTKESPRPLHF
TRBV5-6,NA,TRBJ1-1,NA,TGTGCCAGCAGCCTCCTATTGGGTGTGAGGGTGAACACTGAAGCTTTCTTT,CASSLLLGVRVNTEAFF
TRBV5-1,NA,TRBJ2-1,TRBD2,TGCGCCAGCAGCTTGGGGACTAGCGGCCTCGATGAGCAGTTCTTC,CASSLGTSGLDEQFF
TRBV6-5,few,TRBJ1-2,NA,TGTGCCAGCATGAGCGGGACAAACCGTGGCTACACCTTC,CASMSGTNRGYTF
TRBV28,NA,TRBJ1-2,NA,TGTGCCAGCAGCTTTCAACAGGGACCCTATGGCTACACCTTC,CASSFQQGPYGYTF
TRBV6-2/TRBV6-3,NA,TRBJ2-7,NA,TGTGCCAGCAGTCACGACTGGAACACCTACGAGCAGTACTTC,CASSHDWNTYEQYF
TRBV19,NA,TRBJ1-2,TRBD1,TGTGCCAGCGAGGGGGCGGTAAACGGGGATGGCTACACCTTC,CASEGAVNGDGYTF
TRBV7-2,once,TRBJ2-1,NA,TGTGCCAGCAGCTCGACTCCGAGCTCCTACAATGAGCAGTTCTTC,CASSSTPSSYNEQFF
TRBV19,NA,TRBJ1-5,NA,TGTGCCAGTAGTATAGGGTTTAGATATAGCAATCAGCCCCAGCATTTT,CASSIGFRYSNQPQHF
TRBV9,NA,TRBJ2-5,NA,TGTGCCAGCAGCCGTCGTAGCAAGGTGGACAACCAAGAGACCCAGTACTTC,CASSRRSKVDNQETQYF
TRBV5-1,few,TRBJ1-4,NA,TGCGCCAGCAGCGCACAGGGTACTAATGAAAAACTGTTTTTT,CASSAQGTNEKLFF
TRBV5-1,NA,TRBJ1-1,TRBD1,TGCGCCAGCAGCGACCGGAGGACAGGGAAAAACACTGAAGCTTTCTTT,CASSDRRTGKNTEAFF
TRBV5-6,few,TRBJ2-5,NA,TGTGCCAGCAGCTTGGCGGCGGGGCGAAAGACCCAGTACTTC,CASSLAAGRKTQYF
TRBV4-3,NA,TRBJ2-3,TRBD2,TGCGCCAGCAGCCAAGCCTTACTAGCGGGAGAGGCTACGCAGTATTTT,CASSQALLAGEATQYF
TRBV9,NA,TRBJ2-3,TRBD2,TGTGCCAGCAGCACAATAGCGGGAGGAGATACGCAGTATTTT,CASSTIAGGDTQYF
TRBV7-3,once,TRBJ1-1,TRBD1,TGTGCCAGCAGCCCCCGGACAGGGGGGAAAGCTTTCTTT,CASSPRTGGKAFF
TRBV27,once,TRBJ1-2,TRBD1,TGTGCCAGCAGTTTATATGCCTCGACAGGGGGTTTCTATGGCTACACCTTC,CASSLYASTGGFYGYTF
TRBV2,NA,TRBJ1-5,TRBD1,TGTGCCAGCGAAGACGGTCCCAGGACAGGGATTAGCAATCAGCCCCAGCATTTT,CASEDGPRTGISNQPQHF
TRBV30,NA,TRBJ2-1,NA,TGTGCCTGTCCCGGGTTTAGCTCCTACAATGAGCAGTTCTTC,CACPGFSSYNEQFF
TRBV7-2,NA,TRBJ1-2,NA,TGTGCCAGCAGCCTACAAACAGCTACTAACTATGGCTACACCTTC,CASSLQTATNYGYTF
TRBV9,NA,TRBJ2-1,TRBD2,TGTGCCAGCACCAGACTAGCGGGAGATGAGCAGTTCTTC,CASTRLAGDEQFF
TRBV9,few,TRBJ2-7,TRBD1,TGTGCCAGCAGCGTAGGACAGGGGACGTCCGAGCAGTACTTC,CASSVGQGTSEQYF
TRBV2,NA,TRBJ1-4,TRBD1,TGTGCCAGCAGTGGACAGGGGACTAATGAAAAACTGTTTTTT,CASSGQGTNEKLFF
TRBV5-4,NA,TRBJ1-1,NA,TGTGCCAGCAGCTTGGTAACAGGGAGGGACACTGAAGCTTTCTTT,CASSLVTGRDTEAFF
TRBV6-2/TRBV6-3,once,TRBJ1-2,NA,TGTGCCAGCAGCGCCGACAGAAACGGCTACACCTTC,CASSADRNGYTF
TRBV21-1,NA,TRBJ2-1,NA,TGTGCCAGCCGCAGGACAGGGGGGAATGAGCAGTTCTTC,CASRRTGGNEQFF
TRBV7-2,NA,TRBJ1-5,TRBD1,TGTGCCAGCAGCTTGGGACAGGGCTCTCATCAGCCCCAGCATTTT,CASSLGQGSHQPQHF
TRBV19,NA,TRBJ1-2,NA,TGTGCCAGTAGAGTCAGGTCGACCTATGGCTACACCTTC,CASRVRSTYGYTF
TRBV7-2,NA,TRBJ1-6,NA,TGTGCCAGCAGCCTCTCGAGTGCAGGGCTCCTCCTCTATAATTCACCCCTCCACTTT,CASSLSSAGLLLYNSPLHF
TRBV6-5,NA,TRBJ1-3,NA,TGTGCCAGCAGTTACTCAGGCAGGGTAGTTGGAAACACCATATATTTT,CASSYSGRVVGNTIYF
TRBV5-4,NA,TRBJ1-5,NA,TGTGCCAGCAGCTCCAGGGATAGCAATCAGCCCCAGCATTTT,CASSSRDSNQPQHF
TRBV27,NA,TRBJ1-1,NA,TGTGCCAGCAGTCGCTTGGGGGGGGACACTGAAGCTTTCTTT,CASSRLGGDTEAFF
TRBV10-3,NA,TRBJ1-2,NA,TGTGCCATCAGTGGGACATCCGACTATGGCTACACCTTC,CAISGTSDYGYTF
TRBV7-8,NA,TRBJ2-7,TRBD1,TGTGCCAGCAGCTTGACAGGGATGGTCTACGAGCAGTACTTC,CASSLTGMVYEQYF
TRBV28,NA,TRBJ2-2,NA,TGTGCCAGCAGTTCCAGGACCGGGGAGCTGTTTTTT,CASSSRTGELFF
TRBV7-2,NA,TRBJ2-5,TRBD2,TGTGCCAGCAGCTTACGAGACCGAGGACTAGCGGCCCAGGAGACCCAGTACTTC,CASSLRDRGLAAQETQYF
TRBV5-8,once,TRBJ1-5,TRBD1,TGTGCCAGCAGCCGAAGCAGGGGGCTGTGGAATCAGCCCCAGCATTTT,CASSRSRGLWNQPQHF
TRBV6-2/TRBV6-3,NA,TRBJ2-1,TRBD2,TGTGCCAGCAGTATCGGGCTGGGAAAGCGGGGCGACAATGAGCAGTTCTTC,CASSIGLGKRGDNEQFF
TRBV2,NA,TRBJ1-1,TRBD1,TGTGCCAGCAGCCTGGGACAGGGGGCTTCTGAAGCTTTCTTT,CASSLGQGASEAFF
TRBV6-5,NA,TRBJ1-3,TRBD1,TGTGCCAGCAGACCGACAGGGGTTGGAAACACCATATATTTT,CASRPTGVGNTIYF
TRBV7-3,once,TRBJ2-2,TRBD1,TGTGCCAGCAGCTTACTCGGGACAGGGGGTAACGGGGAGCTGTTTTTT,CASSLLGTGGNGELFF
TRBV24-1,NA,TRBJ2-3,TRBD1,TGTGCCACCAGTGATTTGGGACAGGGGAAAGATACGCAGTATTTT,CATSDLGQGKDTQYF
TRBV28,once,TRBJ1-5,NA,TGTGCCAGCAGTCCCAAACAGAATTCGCAGCCCCAGCATTTT,CASSPKQNSQPQHF
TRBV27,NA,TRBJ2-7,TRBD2,TGTGCCAGCAGGCAGCGGGAGGGCTACGAGCAGTACTTC,CASRQREGYEQYF
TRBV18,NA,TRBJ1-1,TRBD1,TGTGCCAGCTCACCTAAGACAGGGACTGAAGCTTTCTTT,CASSPKTGTEAFF
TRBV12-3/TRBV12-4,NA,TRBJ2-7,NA,TGTGCCAGCAGTTTACACTCCTACGAGCAGTACTTC,CASSLHSYEQYF
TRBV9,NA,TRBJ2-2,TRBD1,TGTGCCAGCAGCCAACAGGGGGCCGGAACCGGGGAGCTGTTTTTT,CASSQQGAGTGELFF